What follows is one T cell receptor (beta chain) and its context. The target antigen is unknown. The data derive from a study of CXCR4 blockade with PD-1 therapy in pancreatic cancer. Whole-study results and caveats: Convergent selection by common tumor antigens was suggested by nucleotide rearrangement counts. Tumors were clonally expanded, mean approximately 0.14 versus 0.053 in healthy blood. Only TCRbeta chains were sequenced here.

No neoadjuvant therapy was given before resection to the patients supplying these archived tumor blocks. Produced via immunoSEQ multiplex PCR; TCRdb's table is partial and in-frame only. This table has about 7,400 clones, around 50% appearing once. This TCR was recovered from a human donor with pancreatic ductal adenocarcinoma. The sample was tumor tissue.

For the CDR3, the DNA is TGTGCCAGCTCACCAAGGACAGTAACCTACAATGAGCAGTTCTTC. Its translation is CASSPRTVTYNEQFF. The chain is built from TRBV18 and TRBJ2-1; weak D call: TRBD1 (6 bases). This CDR3 comprises 15 residues. CDR1 and CDR2 from the germline V gene are KGHSH and LQKENI. V gave up 2 bases and J gave up 2 bases, with 10 bases separating them. Supplemented by reference TRBV18 and TRBJ2-1, the full variable domain reads NAGVMQNPRHLVRRRGQEARLRCSPMKGHSHVYWYRQLPEEGLKFMVYLQKENIIDESGMPKERFSAEFPKEGPSILRIQQVVRGDSAAYFCASSPRTVTYNEQFFGPGTRLTVL.